The entry below describes one TCR beta chain. What it binds is not known. With 60 Vbeta and 13 Jbeta primers, the PCR was carried out. TCRdb keeps only in-frame clones here, not all; method: immunoSEQ multiplex PCR. The data show roughly 130,000 clones, with around 81% seen just once and roughly 1.9% held by the top ten. The V and J ends lost 6 bases and 1 base, in that order; junction bases with no gene match: 6. CDR3 length equals 14 residues. Germline CDR1 is SQVTM and CDR2 is ANQGSEA. This entry comes from a study of cytomegalovirus exposure and HLA in healthy donors. Study-level points and caveats: The productive fraction for most TCR beta V segments was about 87% or about 30% in an earlier analysis. TCR beta V- and J-gene trimming, according to a later analysis, was linked to a missense DCLRE1C variant. An ancestry cluster, one associated with Asian ancestry, reportedly showed fewer N-insertions than the roughly 610-donor mean in a later analysis.

The sequenced sample was PBMCs. This receptor was identified in a woman between 45 and 65 years old in good health and CMV-seronegative. This chain links TRBV29-1 with TRBJ1-2, with TRBD1 identical over 9 bases. The CDR3, as DNA: TGCAGCGTCGTACAGGGGGCGATTAACTATGGCTACACCTTC. Translation: CSVVQGAINYGYTF.